Below, 14 T cell receptor beta chains from the same sample are listed, as sequenced in a study of human T cells and chemical hapten exposure. Described time point: patch test 3, about 24 weeks after DPC sensitization. Treatment indicated: therapeutic diphenylcyclopropenone sensitization with weekly scalp DPC. TCRdb fed the RACE reads into MiXCR, producing one record per CDR3 protein. This repertoire shows over 150,000 distinct CDR3 sequences, about 30% found once; its top ten account for 2.1%. Material: whole blood, obtained in connection with sensitization to the hapten diphenylcyclopropenone (DPC). These receptors came from a woman aged 18-29 years with alopecia areata. Some clones in this sample may be carry-over from other donors' samples.

This clonotype was counted a few times. The chain employs TRBV2 and TRBJ2-1, with D possibly being TRBD2 (5 bases). The CDR3 sequence is 12 residues long. Per germline, CDR1 SNHLY and CDR2 FYNNEI. Trimming took 5 bases from V and 7 from J, leaving 9 bases between them. This CDR3 reads CASSKRDNEQFF. The CDR3 DNA reads as TGTGCCAGCAGTAAGAGGGATAATGAGCAGTTCTTC.

This clonotype was counted only a few times. This chain joins TRBV9 and TRBJ2-1, with D perhaps TRBD1 (5 bases). Germline V gives CDR1 SGDLS, CDR2 YYNGEE. This CDR3 contains 13 residues. V was cut by 3 bases and J by 10 bases, with 14 bases left in between. The CDR3 coding sequence is TGTGCCAGCAGCGCCCAAAGGGGTACAGAGCAGTTCTTC. Translated: CASSAQRGTEQFF.

V usage is TRBV7-2 and J usage is TRBJ2-1; the match to TRBD1 covers 7 bases. CDR3 length: 13 residues. V dropped 5 bases and J dropped 9; count of bases not matched to a gene: 7. CDR1 SGHTA and CDR2 FQGNSA come from the germline V gene. The CDR3 nucleotides read TGTGCCAGCAGCCCTTCGGACAGGACTGAGCAGTTCTTC. Encoded protein: CASSPSDRTEQFF.

In its sample, this clonotype was seen a few times. This rearrangement joins TRBV6-5 to TRBJ2-5, with D maybe TRBD2 (7 bases). V was clipped by 0 bases and J by 5 bases, with 16 bases between them. The CDR3 extends over 16 amino acids. The germline CDR1 and CDR2 sequences are MNHEY and SVGAGI. The CDR3, as DNA: TGTGCCAGCAGTTACTCCGATCGGGGGGCGGGGGAGACCCAGTACTTC. Its protein product is CASSYSDRGAGETQYF.

This chain links TRBV29-1 with TRBJ2-1, with TRBD1 matching 7 bases. J was trimmed by 6 bases and V by 4 bases; bases with no gene match: 15. The CDR3 runs 16 residues. Germline-derived CDR1 and CDR2 are SQVTM and ANQGSEA. CDR3 sequence (DNA): TGCAGCGTTGTTCCAGGGGACAGACTAACATCCAATGAGCAGTTCTTC. Encoded protein: CSVVPGDRLTSNEQFF.

The rearrangement links TRBV6-2 or TRBV6-3 to TRBJ2-2, with D possibly matching TRBD2 (5 bases). Germline V gene lookup returns CDR1 MNHEY and CDR2 SVGEGT. This CDR3 comprises 16 residues. V lost 6 bases and J 4 bases, leaving 18 bases between the germline ends. This CDR3 is CASSPAGDDGTGELFF. The CDR3 DNA sequence: TGTGCCAGCAGCCCCGCGGGTGACGATGGCACCGGGGAGCTGTTTTTT.

The chain is built from TRBV7-9 and TRBJ2-5; unclear D gene. Trimming pared 4 bases from V and 7 bases from J, leaving 10 bases between. This CDR3 comprises 12 residues. The germline CDR1 and CDR2 sequences are SEHNR and FQNEAQ (reference sequence). The CDR3 protein is CASSSSSWTQYF. The CDR3 coding sequence is TGTGCCAGCAGCTCGTCCTCCTGGACCCAGTACTTC.

The chain links TRBV27 to TRBJ2-7; the match to TRBD2 covers 8 bases. After removal of 6 bases from V and 5 bases from J, the junction contained 6 bases not matched to a gene. This CDR3 contains 13 residues. The germline V gene has CDR1 MNHEY and CDR2 SMNVEV (reference sequence). CDR3 sequence (DNA): TGTGCCAGCAGCCCTCGGACTAGCAACGAGCAGTACTTC. It encodes CASSPRTSNEQYF.

This clonotype was counted a few times. This chain joins TRBV5-1 and TRBJ2-1; a weak D match, TRBD1 (6 bases). Trimming pared 3 bases from V and 0 bases from J, leaving 13 bases between. The CDR3 totals 16 residues. Looked up from germline, CDR1 is SGHRS and CDR2 is YFSETQ. The CDR3 loop reads CASSWGLVSSYNEQFF. CDR3 sequence (DNA): TGCGCCAGCAGCTGGGGGCTAGTAAGCTCCTACAATGAGCAGTTCTTC.

V and J are TRBV25-1 and TRBJ1-2; possibly TRBD1 for D (5 bases). V lost 3 bases, J lost 2 bases, and 10 bases lay in between. The germline V gene encodes CDR1 MGHDK and CDR2 SYGVNS. This CDR3 is 14 amino acids long. The CDR3 nucleotides read TGTGCCAGCAGTGATCAGGGTGTGAACTATGGCTACACCTTC. It is translated as CASSDQGVNYGYTF.

This clonotype was recorded a few times. The chain has TRBV12-3 or TRBV12-4 and TRBJ2-2, with D possibly matching TRBD2 (5 bases). Trimming removed 5 bases from V and 4 bases from J, with 17 bases in between. This CDR3 region has 16 residues. The CDR3 DNA reads TGTGCCAGCAGTCGTCCGGGGTTCCGCAGCACCGGGGAGCTGTTTTTT. This gives the protein CASSRPGFRSTGELFF.

The chain employs TRBV29-1 and TRBJ2-6; D is perhaps TRBD2 (6 bases). Trimming shortened V by 8 bases and J by 2 bases, and 13 bases separated the two germline ends. The CDR3 totals 14 residues. Germline lookup yields CDR1 SQVTM and CDR2 ANQGSEA. CDR3 sequence: CSIMRGTGANVLTF. The CDR3 region has the DNA TGCAGCATCATGCGGGGCACTGGGGCCAACGTCCTGACTTTC.

This clonotype was seen repeatedly, ten times or more. The chain is built from TRBV7-2 and TRBJ2-7; D gene unclear. CDR1 is SGHTA and CDR2 is FQGNSA in the germline V gene. With 2 bases removed from V and 1 base from J, the gap between germline ends came to 6 bases. This CDR3 contains 13 residues. The chain's CDR3 is CASSLTSSYEQYF. CDR3 in DNA: TGTGCCAGCAGCTTAACCAGTTCCTACGAGCAGTACTTC. The whole variable domain, filled in from reference TRBV7-2 and TRBJ2-7, reads GAGVSQSPSNKVTEKGKDVELRCDPISGHTALYWYRQSLGQGLEFLIYFQGNSAPDKSGLPSDRFSAERTGGSVSTLTIQRTQQEDSAVYLCASSLTSSYEQYFGPGTRLTVT.

The genes are TRBV29-1 and TRBJ1-1; 7 bases are shared with TRBD1. CDR3 length equals 12 residues. Germline CDR1 SQVTM, CDR2 ANQGSEA. CDR3 sequence: CGGQAVATEAFF. CDR3 coding DNA: TGCGGAGGACAGGCGGTGGCCACTGAAGCTTTCTTT. The whole variable domain, remainder taken from reference TRBV29-1 and TRBJ1-1, is SAVISQKPSRDICQRGTSLTIQCQVDSQVTMMFWYRQQPGQSLTLIATANQGSEATYESGFVIDKFPISRPNLTFSTLTVSNMSPEDSSIYLCGGQAVATEAFFGQGTRLTVV.